These T cell receptor beta chains were read from a single sample in a study of graft-versus-host responses after intestinal transplantation. No antigens are known for them. The assay was immunoSEQ multiplex PCR, and TCRdb's table has in-frame clones only and misses some. The table records 90,000 to 120,000 clones, 80% to 90% of them present only once. The sequenced sample was unstimulated CD4+ T cells sorted from spleen or lymph node cells, obtained before transplant. These receptors were collected from a human donor who was the organ donor for an intestinal transplant. Each CDR3 is given with its conserved first and last residue. The D gene is left open where the match is weak. A clone size is listed for some rows: how often the clone was seen (once, few, many), or a class if it is expanded.

J,V,D,size,CDR3,DNA
TRBJ1-6,TRBV18,NA,NA,CASSMGGSGSYNSPLHF,TGTGCCAGCTCAATGGGGGGCTCGGGCTCCTATAATTCACCCCTCCACTTT
TRBJ1-1,TRBV2,TRBD1,NA,CASSGTGVSEAFF,TGTGCCAGCAGTGGGACAGGGGTCTCTGAAGCTTTCTTT
TRBJ2-3,TRBV7-2,NA,NA,CASSLGGGRTQYF,TGTGCCAGCAGCTTAGGGGGGGGCCGCACGCAGTATTTT
TRBJ2-4,TRBV11-3,TRBD2,NA,CASSHGLAGVGNIQYF,TGTGCCAGCAGCCACGGACTAGCGGGAGTTGGGAACATTCAGTACTTC
TRBJ2-1,TRBV6-5,NA,NA,CASSYSQQVLHNEQFF,TGTGCCAGCAGTTACTCACAACAGGTTTTGCACAATGAGCAGTTCTTC
TRBJ1-4,TRBV19,NA,NA,CASSIVGEKLFF,TGTGCCAGTAGTATTGTGGGGGAAAAACTGTTTTTT
TRBJ2-5,TRBV27,NA,NA,CASSLVGNSQETQYF,TGTGCCAGCAGTTTAGTCGGCAACTCCCAAGAGACCCAGTACTTC
TRBJ1-6,TRBV5-1,NA,few,CASSLFQGGNSPLHF,TGCGCCAGCAGCTTGTTTCAGGGAGGCAATTCACCCCTCCACTTT
TRBJ2-2,TRBV19,TRBD2,once,CASSPGAGGRTGELFF,TGTGCCAGTAGTCCCGGGGCGGGGGGCCGAACCGGGGAGCTGTTTTTT
TRBJ1-2,TRBV6-1,TRBD1,NA,CASTARQGAWGYTF,TGTGCCAGCACCGCACGACAGGGGGCATGGGGCTACACCTTC
TRBJ1-4,TRBV6-1,TRBD1,once,CASSRDRGDEKLFF,TGTGCCAGCAGTCGGGACAGGGGTGATGAAAAACTGTTTTTT
TRBJ2-7,TRBV7-9,TRBD2,NA,CASSLGSGSTYEQYF,TGTGCCAGCAGCTTAGGTAGCGGGAGCACCTACGAGCAGTACTTC
TRBJ2-5,TRBV7-2,NA,NA,CASSFFLGNPQETQYF,TGTGCCAGCAGCTTCTTTCTAGGGAATCCCCAAGAGACCCAGTACTTC
TRBJ1-6,TRBV6-1,NA,NA,CASSEAISVIYNSPLHF,TGTGCCAGCAGTGAAGCGATCAGTGTAATCTATAATTCACCCCTCCACTTT
TRBJ2-1,TRBV19,NA,NA,CASSMGWMAGQVEQFF,TGTGCCAGTAGTATGGGTTGGATGGCGGGGCAAGTTGAGCAGTTCTTC